Listed below are T cell receptor beta chains from one sample, sequenced in a study of shared clonotypes between healthy human individuals. Clones were sequenced by immunoSEQ multiplex PCR, and TCRdb holds only the in-frame ones, with some missing. The sample carries 2 million or so clones, roughly 95% recorded once. The sample comprised naive CD8+ T cells sorted from blood. The receptors were gathered from a man aged 18 to 29 in good health. The CDR3 runs from the conserved cysteine through the conserved F or W. Each record gives: J gene, V gene, clone size, D gene, CDR3 DNA, CDR3 protein. A D gene is named only where the DNA matches it firmly. Clone size is shown for a subset of rows, as once, few, many or a class of expanded clone.

TRBJ2-7,TRBV5-1,.,TRBD2,TGCGCCAGCACCGACCTAGCGGGGGATTCCTACGAGCAGTACTTC,CASTDLAGDSYEQYF
TRBJ2-3,TRBV9,.,.,TGTGCCAGCAGCGGGGCGGGGTCCAATACGCAGTATTTT,CASSGAGSNTQYF
TRBJ1-4,TRBV2,.,TRBD1,TGTGCCAGCAGAGCTGGACAGGACCATGCTAATGAAAAACTGTTTTTT,CASRAGQDHANEKLFF
TRBJ1-3,TRBV7-9,.,.,TGTGCCAGCAGCGCCCCTGGACAGCCCTCTGGAAACACCATATATTTT,CASSAPGQPSGNTIYF
TRBJ2-7,TRBV28,.,.,TGTGCCAGCAGTTTATCAGTAGATCTGAGCTCCTACGAGCAGTACTTC,CASSLSVDLSSYEQYF
TRBJ1-2,TRBV5-4,.,TRBD1,TGTGCCAGCAGTCCCGGGACAGGGTCAAACTATGGCTACACCTTC,CASSPGTGSNYGYTF
TRBJ1-5,TRBV4-1,.,.,TGCGCCAGCAGCCAAGTAGACAGCGGCAATCAGCCCCAGCATTTT,CASSQVDSGNQPQHF
TRBJ2-5,TRBV25-1,.,.,TGTGCCAGCAGTGTAACAGAGCATGAAGAGACCCAGTACTTC,CASSVTEHEETQYF
TRBJ2-1,TRBV11-2,.,.,TGTGCCAGCAGACTTGGGACTGAGCAGTTCTTC,CASRLGTEQFF
TRBJ2-5,TRBV5-5,.,.,TGTGCCAGCAGCTTGGGGGCCTCCACAGGGAGGGAGACCCAGTACTTC,CASSLGASTGRETQYF
TRBJ1-1,TRBV18,.,TRBD1,TGTGCCAGCTCAGAGAACAGGGGGCTGAACACTGAAGCTTTCTTT,CASSENRGLNTEAFF
TRBJ2-1,TRBV2,.,TRBD1,TGTGCCAGCACTTTGGGACAGGGGTACAATGAGCAGTTCTTC,CASTLGQGYNEQFF
TRBJ2-7,TRBV27,.,TRBD2,TGTGCCAGCAGTTCCGGACTAGCGGGAGGAGGGACCTACGAGCAGTACTTC,CASSSGLAGGGTYEQYF
TRBJ2-5,TRBV6-5,.,TRBD2,TGTGCCAGCAGTTACGTCGGGGGGTCAGAGACCCAGTACTTC,CASSYVGGSETQYF
TRBJ2-1,TRBV9,.,.,TGTGCCAGCAGCGGTTGGGACGGAGACAATGAGCAGTTCTTC,CASSGWDGDNEQFF
TRBJ2-7,TRBV6-6,.,.,TGTGCCAGCAGCCCCCCGGAGGTAGTGTCGGAGCAGTACTTC,CASSPPEVVSEQYF
TRBJ2-1,TRBV27,.,TRBD2,TGTGCCAGCAGCACAACTAGCGCATCCTACAATGAGCAGTTCTTC,CASSTTSASYNEQFF
TRBJ2-2,TRBV10-3,.,TRBD2,TGTGCCATCAGTGCCGCGACTAGCGGGAGTGCCGGGGAGCTGTTTTTT,CAISAATSGSAGELFF
TRBJ2-7,TRBV4-1,.,.,TGCGCCAGCAGCCAAGTCCCCTTCGGGTACGAGCAGTACTTC,CASSQVPFGYEQYF
TRBJ2-5,TRBV5-4,.,TRBD1,TGTGCCAGCAGCTTGAGGGGGGACAGGGGAGGAGGACAAGAGACCCAGTACTTC,CASSLRGDRGGGQETQYF
TRBJ2-1,TRBV19,.,.,TGTGCCAGTAACCAGGGATACAATGAGCAGTTCTTC,CASNQGYNEQFF
TRBJ1-2,TRBV4-1,.,.,TGCGCCAGCAGCCAAGATCTAGGACTGCTTAACTATGGCTACACCTTC,CASSQDLGLLNYGYTF
TRBJ1-1,TRBV4-1,.,.,TGCGCCAGCAGCCTTGAACCAGGGTTAAACACTGAAGCTTTCTTT,CASSLEPGLNTEAFF
TRBJ2-7,TRBV4-1,.,.,TGCGCCAGCAGCCAAGATCAACACGGGACCTACGAGCAGTACTTC,CASSQDQHGTYEQYF
TRBJ2-1,TRBV28,.,.,TGTGCCAGCAGTTTCCCAAGGGAACCCTACAATGAGCAGTTCTTC,CASSFPREPYNEQFF
TRBJ2-5,TRBV7-3,once,.,TGTGCCAGCAGCTCCGGGCAAACGGAGCCCGTGCTCGAGACCCAGTACTTC,CASSSGQTEPVLETQYF
TRBJ2-3,TRBV2,.,TRBD2,TGTGCCGGGGGCCAAACTAGCGGGGCTCTCTCTAGCACAGATACGCAGTATTTT,CAGGQTSGALSSTDTQYF
TRBJ1-1,TRBV4-2,.,TRBD1,TGTGCCAGCAGCCTAGGACAGGGGGCTGAAGCTTTCTTT,CASSLGQGAEAFF
TRBJ1-4,TRBV29-1,.,.,TGCAGCGTTGAAGTAACGGGTGAAAAACTGTTTTTT,CSVEVTGEKLFF
TRBJ2-7,TRBV6-1,once,.,TGTGCCAGCAGTGACTGGGGGTCCTACGAGCAGTACTTC,CASSDWGSYEQYF
TRBJ2-1,TRBV11-2,.,TRBD2,TGTGCCAGCAGCCGCGGGAGTGAGGGACCGTCCTACAATGAGCAGTTCTTC,CASSRGSEGPSYNEQFF
TRBJ2-5,TRBV10-3,once,.,TGTGCCATCAGTGAGGAAAGGGGGGACTATGGAGAGACCCAGTACTTC,CAISEERGDYGETQYF
TRBJ1-1,TRBV2,.,.,TGTGCCAGCGCTGCGGACAGGAACACTGAAGCTTTCTTT,CASAADRNTEAFF
TRBJ2-1,TRBV5-4,.,TRBD1,TGTGCCAGCAGCTTGGCCTTGACAGGGGCCCTATCCTACAATGAGCAGTTCTTC,CASSLALTGALSYNEQFF
TRBJ2-7,TRBV18,.,.,TGTGCCAGCTCACCATTGAGGGAGGAGGGCTACGAGCAGTACTTC,CASSPLREEGYEQYF
TRBJ2-2,TRBV9,.,.,TGTGCCAGCAGTACTGGGGGATACAACACCGGGGAGCTGTTTTTT,CASSTGGYNTGELFF
TRBJ2-7,TRBV30,.,.,TGTGCCTGGAGTGGGTTTGGAGAGGGGTGGTTGAACTTC,CAWSGFGEGWLNF
TRBJ2-1,TRBV7-8,.,.,TGTGCCAGCAGCTTAGAGATTGACAATGAGCAGTTCTTC,CASSLEIDNEQFF
TRBJ2-7,TRBV4-3,.,.,TGCGCCAGCAGCCAAGATATAGGGCTAGAAGTCACCTACGAGCAGTACTTC,CASSQDIGLEVTYEQYF
TRBJ2-2,TRBV10-2,.,.,TGCGCCAGCCGTGGACTGAACACCGGGGAGCTGTTTTTT,CASRGLNTGELFF